This entry is about one T cell receptor beta chain. The PCR had 60 Vbeta and 13 Jbeta primers. Profiled with immunoSEQ multiplex PCR; TCRdb holds only in-frame clones, not every one. The record lists 70,000 or so clones, of which the ten most abundant hold 4% to 5.5%. The sample belongs to a study of cytomegalovirus exposure and HLA in healthy donors. The CDR3 covers 14 residues. V trimming: 2 bases; J trimming: 6 bases; junction bases outside the gene matches: 7. The germline CDR1 and CDR2 sequences are SGHDT and YYEEEE. The sequence was collected from a man in his forties in good health and CMV-seronegative. The rearrangement links TRBV5-6 to TRBJ2-7; 8 positions agree with TRBD1. Sequencing input: PBMCs. CDR3 in DNA: TGTGCCAGCAGCTTCTGGACAGGGCATCCCGAGCAGTACTTC. Translation: CASSFWTGHPEQYF.